The 31 T cell receptor beta chains below come from one sample, sequenced in a study of cytomegalovirus exposure and HLA in healthy donors. 13 Jbeta primers and 60 Vbeta primers were used for the PCR. Clones were sequenced by immunoSEQ multiplex PCR, and TCRdb holds only the in-frame ones, with some missing. The profile shows approximately 160,000 clones, roughly 83% of them singletons. Sequencing input: PBMCs. Receptors originate from a boy between 2 and 10 years old in good health and CMV-seronegative.

The chain recombines TRBV5-4 with TRBJ2-2, with 7 bases fitting TRBD1. Germline V gene data show CDR1 as SGHNT and CDR2 as YYREEE (reference sequence). The CDR3 is made up of 15 amino acids. The J segment lost 4 bases and the V segment lost 4 bases, leaving 7 bases of the junction unmatched. CDR3 residues: CASSRSTGITGELFF. The CDR3 DNA reads TGTGCCAGCAGCCGATCGACAGGGATCACCGGGGAGCTGTTTTTT. Full variable domain (rest looked up from reference TRBV5-4 and TRBJ2-2): ETGVTQSPTHLIKTRGQQVTLRCSSQSGHNTVSWYQQALGQGPQFIFQYYREEENGRGNFPPRFSGLQFPNYSSELNVNALELDDSALYLCASSRSTGITGELFFGEGSRLTVL.

This clone was observed a few times. The V and J genes are TRBV7-2 and TRBJ2-1, with TRBD1 matching 7 bases. The ends lost 2 bases at V and 8 bases at J; junction bases unmatched: 6. Looked up from germline, CDR1 is SGHTA and CDR2 is FQGNSA. There are 14 residues in the CDR3. CDR3 residues: CASSLNRGRDEQFF. CDR3 sequence (DNA): TGTGCCAGCAGCTTAAACAGGGGCCGGGATGAGCAGTTCTTC.

This chain joins TRBV5-1 and TRBJ2-1; 10 nucleotides match TRBD1. Germline values: CDR1 SGHRS, CDR2 YFSETQ. The CDR3 contains 16 residues. The junction had 5 bases not matched to a gene; V was cut back by 4 bases and J by 1 base. The CDR3 here is CASSRPGQGSYNEQFF. In nucleotides, the CDR3 is TGCGCCAGCAGCCGTCCGGGACAGGGGTCCTACAATGAGCAGTTCTTC. The whole variable domain, filled in from reference TRBV5-1 and TRBJ2-1, reads KAGVTQTPRYLIKTRGQQVTLSCSPISGHRSVSWYQQTPGQGLQFLFEYFSETQRNKGNFPGRFSGRQFSNSRSEMNVSTLELGDSALYLCASSRPGQGSYNEQFFGPGTRLTVL.

The chain has TRBV6-1 and TRBJ1-2; D is possibly TRBD1 (5 bases). V dropped 3 bases and J dropped 4 bases, with 12 bases sitting between them. Germline lookup yields CDR1 MNHNS and CDR2 SASEGT. CDR3 length equals 14 residues. The CDR3 DNA reads as TGTGCCAGCAGTGAGTCGGGACTAGGCTATGGCTACACCTTC. Translated, it gives CASSESGLGYGYTF.

V gene TRBV6-1 combines with J gene TRBJ2-7; 7 bases fit TRBD2. CDR1 is MNHNS and CDR2 is SASEGT in the germline V gene. V trimming: 2 bases; J trimming: 2 bases; junction bases outside the gene matches: 6. The length of the CDR3 is 15 residues. CDR3 region: CASSEMSSGTYEQYF. DNA of the CDR3: TGTGCCAGCAGTGAAATGTCTAGCGGTACCTACGAGCAGTACTTC.

This rearrangement joins TRBV2 to TRBJ2-3; 7 nucleotides agree with TRBD2. The CDR3 is made up of 12 amino acids. The germline V gene has CDR1 SNHLY and CDR2 FYNNEI. The V segment lost 2 bases and the J segment 8 bases; nucleotides outside the gene matches: 1. DNA of the CDR3: TGTGCCAGCAGTGAACTAGCGGTTACGCAGTATTTT. Translated, it gives CASSELAVTQYF.

The gene calls are TRBV5-4 and TRBJ2-7; TRBD1 matches at 7 bases. Unmatched junction bases numbered 3, after V lost 4 bases and J lost 2 bases. CDR1 is SGHNT and CDR2 is YYREEE in the germline V gene (reference sequence). The CDR3 runs 13 residues. The CDR3 sequence is CASSPGTAYEQYF. Here the CDR3 DNA reads TGTGCCAGCAGCCCCGGGACAGCCTACGAGCAGTACTTC.

This clone has only one observation. The DNA for the CDR3 is TGTGCCAGCAGCCAAGGACAGGGCGCAGATACGCAGTATTTT. Encoded protein: CASSQGQGADTQYF. The chain recombines TRBV7-7 with TRBJ2-3; 8 positions agree with TRBD1. V lost 5 bases and J lost 4; bases outside the gene matches: 5. The CDR3 contains 14 residues. Germline V gene data show CDR1 as SSHAT and CDR2 as FNYEAQ (reference sequence).

The rearrangement joins TRBV27 to TRBJ2-3; D not resolved. V gave up 3 bases and J gave up 3 bases, with 7 bases separating them. Germline CDR1 MNHEY, CDR2 SMNVEV (reference sequence). The CDR3 extends over 13 amino acids. The CDR3 reads CASSFSVTDTQYF. CDR3 nucleotides: TGTGCCAGCAGTTTCAGTGTTACAGATACGCAGTATTTT.

This chain joins TRBV28 and TRBJ2-2; D is possibly TRBD1 (6 bases). There are 15 residues in the CDR3. Germline assignment: CDR1 MDHEN and CDR2 SYDVKM. V was cut by 4 bases and J by 4 bases, with 13 bases left in between. CDR3 residues: CASSSRQAGTGELFF. CDR3 sequence (DNA): TGTGCCAGCAGTTCCCGACAGGCCGGCACCGGGGAGCTGTTTTTT.

CDR3 DNA sequence: TGTGCCAGCAGGTTGACAGGGTCTGGAAACACCATATATTTT. Translated, it gives CASRLTGSGNTIYF. V usage is TRBV28 and J usage is TRBJ1-3; TRBD1 agrees at 7 bases. V dropped 6 bases and J dropped 1; count of bases not matched to a gene: 3. Per germline, CDR1 MDHEN and CDR2 SYDVKM. CDR3 size: 14 residues.

The chain links TRBV15 to TRBJ1-1, with 7 bases matching TRBD1. Looked up from germline, CDR1 is LNHNV and CDR2 is YYDKDF (reference sequence). The CDR3 is 14 residues long. Trimming cost V 3 bases and J 8 bases; bases outside gene matches: 9. In nucleotides, the CDR3 is TGTGCCACCAGCAGGGACACCGACAGGGACGAAGCTTTCTTT. As protein: CATSRDTDRDEAFF. The full variable domain, its missing parts supplied by reference TRBV15 and TRBJ1-1, is DAMVIQNPRYQVTQFGKPVTLSCSQTLNHNVMYWYQQKSSQAPKLLFHYYDKDFNNEADTPDNFQSRRPNTSFCFLDIRSPGLGDTAMYLCATSRDTDRDEAFFGQGTRLTVV.

This clone was counted between two and nine times. This sequence joins TRBV18 and TRBJ1-5; D may be TRBD1 (6 bases). Germline V gene sequence: CDR1 KGHSH, CDR2 LQKENI. V was shortened by 3 bases and J by 7 bases, with 10 bases between the two germline ends. The CDR3 has 13 residues. The CDR3 reads CASSPQTGQPQHF. DNA of the CDR3: TGTGCCAGCTCACCGCAGACAGGCCAGCCCCAGCATTTT.

This clone was recorded only once. The rearrangement joins TRBV2 to TRBJ1-5; TRBD1 might be the D (6 bases). V lost 5 bases, J lost 1 base, and 12 bases lay in between. The CDR3 runs to 15 residues. Germline assignment: CDR1 SNHLY and CDR2 FYNNEI. The CDR3 nucleotides read TGTGCCAGCAGTTTGGACAGAGTGAGCAATCAGCCCCAGCATTTT. This codes for CASSLDRVSNQPQHF.

This sequence joins TRBV4-1 and TRBJ2-3, with TRBD2 matching over 14 bases. The CDR3 covers 18 residues. V shed 1 base and J 8 bases; nucleotides not matched to a gene: 11. Germline values: CDR1 MGHRA, CDR2 YSYEKL. For the CDR3, the DNA is TGCGCCAGCAGCCAAGTTTCAGGGACTAGCGGGAGTTTAGGTACGCAGTATTTT. Its protein is CASSQVSGTSGSLGTQYF.

Details on this clone: The same CDR3 arises from other DNA sequences in this sample as well. The chain joins TRBV19 to TRBJ2-1, with no clear D. The CDR3 is made up of 13 amino acids. Trimming removed 7 bases from V and 0 bases from J, with 7 bases in between. In germline, CDR1 is LNHDA, CDR2 SQIVND (reference sequence). Here the CDR3 DNA reads TGTGCCAGTACCGGGTCCTCCTACAATGAGCAGTTCTTC. Its protein is CASTGSSYNEQFF.

The chain uses TRBV4-2 and TRBJ1-1; tentatively, D is TRBD1 (5 bases). Germline loops: CDR1 LGHNA, CDR2 YNFKEQ. The CDR3 sequence is 16 residues long. The ends were cut back, 6 bases at V and 1 base at J, with 18 bases in the middle. In DNA form, the CDR3 reads TGTGCCAGCAGTATTCCCCGGGGGTCGGGGAACACTGAAGCTTTCTTT. Amino acids: CASSIPRGSGNTEAFF.

This rearrangement joins TRBV29-1 to TRBJ2-3; weak D call: TRBD2 (5 bases). Germline CDR1 SQVTM, CDR2 ANQGSEA. The CDR3 covers 14 residues. Trimming cost V 6 bases and J 0 bases, with 13 bases left between them. The CDR3 protein is CSVETGTSTDTQYF. CDR3 coding DNA: TGCAGCGTGGAGACGGGAACTAGCACAGATACGCAGTATTTT.

The V call is TRBV27, the J call TRBJ1-6, with D maybe TRBD1 (5 bases). V was cut by 1 base and J by 7 bases, with 17 bases left in between. The CDR3 is 17 amino acids. Germline-derived CDR1 and CDR2 are MNHEY and SMNVEV (reference sequence). The CDR3, as DNA: TGTGCCAGCAGTTTATACGGTCAGGGTAGGGGAAATTCACCCCTCCACTTT. The encoded protein is CASSLYGQGRGNSPLHF.

A few counts support this clone. The chain joins TRBV10-1 to TRBJ1-1; 12 bases line up with TRBD1. Germline trimming cut 2 bases from V and 1 base from J; bases unmatched to any gene: 5. From germline, CDR1 is WNHNN and CDR2 SYGVQD (reference sequence). This CDR3 spans 17 amino acids. The CDR3, as DNA: TGCGCCAGCAGTGAGGGGACAGGGGGCGCTTGGAACACTGAAGCTTTCTTT. Translation gives CASSEGTGGAWNTEAFF.

CDR3 sequence reads: CASSLSSGANVLTF. CDR3 DNA: TGTGCCAGCAGTTTGAGCTCTGGGGCCAACGTCCTGACTTTC. The rearrangement links TRBV27 to TRBJ2-6; D not resolved. The CDR3 sequence is 14 residues long. Trimming removed 3 bases at V and 0 bases at J, with 3 bases between. Germline CDR1 reads MNHEY; CDR2 reads SMNVEV (reference sequence).

The table lists this clone with a few counts. The chain combines TRBV27 with TRBJ2-7; TRBD2 aligns across 8 bases. There are 15 residues in the CDR3. Germline lookup yields CDR1 MNHEY and CDR2 SMNVEV (reference sequence). The V and J ends lost 2 bases and 7 bases, in that order; junction bases with no gene match: 10. This CDR3 is CASSLQGLGVWEQYF. For the CDR3, the DNA is TGTGCCAGCAGTTTACAGGGACTAGGGGTATGGGAGCAGTACTTC.

The chain couples TRBV5-8 to TRBJ1-2; TRBD1 aligns across 7 bases. The CDR3 runs to 14 residues. Germline CDR1 SGHTS, CDR2 YDEGEE. The V and J ends lost 0 bases and 3 bases, in that order; junction bases with no gene match: 2. The CDR3 nucleotides are TGTGCCAGCAGCTTGGTAGACAGGGACTATGGCTACACCTTC. It translates to CASSLVDRDYGYTF.

This rearrangement joins TRBV6-1 to TRBJ2-7, with 8 nucleotides matching TRBD1. The CDR3 has 15 amino acids. J lost 4 bases, V lost 3 bases, and 8 bases had no gene match. Per the germline V gene, CDR1 is MNHNS and CDR2 is SASEGT. CDR3 DNA sequence: TGTGCCAGCAGTGAGTTCCCGGACAGGGAGTACGAGCAGTACTTC. It codes for CASSEFPDREYEQYF.

V usage is TRBV5-1 and J usage is TRBJ1-2; 7 nucleotides agree with TRBD1. The trim removed 7 bases at V and 6 bases at J, leaving 6 bases unmatched. CDR3 size: 12 residues. From germline, CDR1 is SGHRS and CDR2 YFSETQ. This CDR3 reads CASSAQGNGYTF. CDR3 nucleotides: TGCGCCAGCTCCGCACAGGGGAATGGCTACACCTTC.

The chain couples TRBV4-1 to TRBJ2-5; D is possibly TRBD1 (5 bases). This CDR3 spans 14 amino acids. V lost 0 bases, J lost 4 bases, and 9 bases lay in between. CDR1 and CDR2 (germline): MGHRA, YSYEKL. The CDR3 nucleotides read TGCGCCAGCAGCCAAGATTCAGGGTCAGAGACCCAGTACTTC. Amino acids: CASSQDSGSETQYF.

The chain uses TRBV19 and TRBJ2-5; TRBD1 might be the D (5 bases). The CDR3 loop spans 12 amino acids. Looked up from germline, CDR1 is LNHDA and CDR2 is SQIVND (reference sequence). V was cut by 4 bases and J by 4 bases, with 7 bases left in between. The chain's CDR3 is CASSKRGETQYF. CDR3 bases: TGTGCCAGTAGTAAAAGGGGAGAGACCCAGTACTTC.

J is TRBJ1-2 and V is TRBV5-5; 9 bases are a match to TRBD1. V shed 5 bases and J 9 bases; nucleotides not matched to a gene: 14. The germline V gene has CDR1 SGHKS and CDR2 YYEKEE (reference sequence). This CDR3 has 15 amino acids. CDR3 sequence: CASRAGTGSPFSYTF. The CDR3 DNA reads TGTGCCAGCAGGGCTGGGACAGGGTCTCCTTTTAGCTACACCTTC.

V usage is TRBV19 and J usage is TRBJ2-2; 7 bases fit TRBD1. The CDR3 is made up of 15 amino acids. With 4 bases clipped from V and 5 bases from J, the junction kept 7 bases outside the gene matches. CDR1 is LNHDA and CDR2 is SQIVND in the germline V gene (reference sequence). CDR3 sequence: CASSTRQGETGELFF. The CDR3 region has the DNA TGTGCCAGTAGTACTCGACAGGGCGAAACCGGGGAGCTGTTTTTT.

This chain uses TRBV4-2 with TRBJ1-5, with 9 nucleotides matching TRBD1. The germline gives CDR1 LGHNA, CDR2 YNFKEQ. The V and J ends lost 3 bases and 3 bases, in that order; junction bases with no gene match: 6. The CDR3 consists of 16 residues. CDR3 sequence reads: CASSQEQGASNQPQHF. CDR3 nucleotide sequence: TGTGCCAGCAGCCAGGAACAGGGGGCCTCCAATCAGCCCCAGCATTTT.

The genes are TRBV11-2 and TRBJ1-2, with TRBD1 matching over 7 bases. CDR1 and CDR2 (germline): SGHAT, FQNNGV. The junction had 6 bases not matched to a gene; V was cut back by 2 bases and J by 0 bases. The CDR3 loop spans 16 amino acids. The CDR3 nucleotides are TGTGCCAGCAGCTTATCGTCCGGGACAGCTAACTATGGCTACACCTTC. The encoded protein is CASSLSSGTANYGYTF.